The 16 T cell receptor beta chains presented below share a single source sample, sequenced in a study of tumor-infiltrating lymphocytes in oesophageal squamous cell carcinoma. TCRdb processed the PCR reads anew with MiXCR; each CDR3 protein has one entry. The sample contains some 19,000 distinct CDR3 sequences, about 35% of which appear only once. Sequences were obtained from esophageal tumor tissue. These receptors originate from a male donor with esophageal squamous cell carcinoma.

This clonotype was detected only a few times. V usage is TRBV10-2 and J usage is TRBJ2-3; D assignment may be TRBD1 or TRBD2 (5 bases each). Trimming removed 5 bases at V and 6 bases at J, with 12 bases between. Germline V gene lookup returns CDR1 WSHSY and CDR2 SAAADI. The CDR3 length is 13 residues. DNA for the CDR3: TGCGCCAGCAGTAGGGACCCTGCGGATACGCAGTATTTT. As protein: CASSRDPADTQYF.

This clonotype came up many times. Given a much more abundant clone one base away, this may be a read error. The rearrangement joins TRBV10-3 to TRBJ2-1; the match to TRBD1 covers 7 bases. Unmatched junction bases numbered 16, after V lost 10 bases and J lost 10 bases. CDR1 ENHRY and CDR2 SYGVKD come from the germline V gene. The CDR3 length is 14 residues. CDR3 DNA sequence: TGTGCCAGCATAAGACGGGACAGTCCCTACGAGCAGTTCTTC. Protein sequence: CASIRRDSPYEQFF.

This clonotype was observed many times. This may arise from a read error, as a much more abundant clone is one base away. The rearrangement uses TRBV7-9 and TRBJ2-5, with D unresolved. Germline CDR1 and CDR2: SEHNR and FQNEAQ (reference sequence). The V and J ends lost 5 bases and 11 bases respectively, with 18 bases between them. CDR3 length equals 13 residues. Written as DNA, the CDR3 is TGTGCCAGCAGCCCCCTATGGATCAATGAGCAGTACTTC. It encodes CASSPLWINEQYF.

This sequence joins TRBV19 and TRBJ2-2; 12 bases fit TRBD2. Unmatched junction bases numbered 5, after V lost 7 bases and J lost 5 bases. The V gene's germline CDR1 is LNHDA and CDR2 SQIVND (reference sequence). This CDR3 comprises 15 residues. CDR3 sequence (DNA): TGTGCCAGTACGACTAGCGGGAGTCGTACCGGGGAGCTGTTTTTT. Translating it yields CASTTSGSRTGELFF.

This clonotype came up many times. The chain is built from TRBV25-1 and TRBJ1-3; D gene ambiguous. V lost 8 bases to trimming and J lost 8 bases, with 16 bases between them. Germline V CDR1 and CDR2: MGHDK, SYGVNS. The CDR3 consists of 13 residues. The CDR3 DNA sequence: TGTGCCAGCCGTGGTGCGGGAGGAGACACCATATATTTT. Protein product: CASRGAGGDTIYF. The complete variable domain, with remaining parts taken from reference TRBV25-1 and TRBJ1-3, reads EADIYQTPRYLVIGTGKKITLECSQTMGHDKMYWYQQDPGMELHLIHYSYGVNSTEKGDLSSESTVSRIRTEHFPLTLESARPSHTSQYLCASRGAGGDTIYFGEGSWLTVV.

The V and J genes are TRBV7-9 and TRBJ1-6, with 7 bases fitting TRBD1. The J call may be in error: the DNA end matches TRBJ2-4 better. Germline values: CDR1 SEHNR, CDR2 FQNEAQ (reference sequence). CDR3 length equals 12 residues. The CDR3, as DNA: TGTGCCAGCTCGACAGGGTCCCACATTCAGTACTTC. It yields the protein CASSTGSHIQYF.

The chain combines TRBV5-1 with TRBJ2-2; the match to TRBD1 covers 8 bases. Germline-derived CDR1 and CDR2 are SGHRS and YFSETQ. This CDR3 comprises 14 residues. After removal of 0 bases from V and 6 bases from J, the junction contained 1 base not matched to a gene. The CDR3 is CASSLGTGSGELFF. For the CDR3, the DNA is TGCGCCAGCAGCTTGGGGACAGGGTCCGGGGAGCTGTTTTTT. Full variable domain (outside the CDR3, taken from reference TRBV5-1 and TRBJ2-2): KAGVTQTPRYLIKTRGQQVTLSCSPISGHRSVSWYQQTPGQGLQFLFEYFSETQRNKGNFPGRFSGRQFSNSRSEMNVSTLELGDSALYLCASSLGTGSGELFFGEGSRLTVL.

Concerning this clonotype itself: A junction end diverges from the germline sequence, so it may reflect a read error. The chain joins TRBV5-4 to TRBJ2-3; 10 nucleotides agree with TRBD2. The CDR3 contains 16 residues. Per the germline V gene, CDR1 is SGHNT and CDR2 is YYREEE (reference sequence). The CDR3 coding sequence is TGCGCCAGCAGCTTGAAGCTAGCGGGAGGCACAGATACGCAGTATTTT. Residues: CASSLKLAGGTDTQYF.

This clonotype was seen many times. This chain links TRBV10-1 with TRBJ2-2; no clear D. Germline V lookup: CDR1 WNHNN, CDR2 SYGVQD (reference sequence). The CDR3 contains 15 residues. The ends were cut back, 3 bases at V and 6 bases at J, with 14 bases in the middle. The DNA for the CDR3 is TGCGCCAGCAGTGAATCTACTATCAGCTCCGGGGAGCTGTTTTTT. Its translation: CASSESTISSGELFF.

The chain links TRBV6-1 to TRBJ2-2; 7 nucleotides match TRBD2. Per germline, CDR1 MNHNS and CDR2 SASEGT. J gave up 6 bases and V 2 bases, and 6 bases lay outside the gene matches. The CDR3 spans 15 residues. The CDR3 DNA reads TGTGCCAGCAGTGAAATTCGGGGAGGGGCCGGGGAGCTGTTTTTT. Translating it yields CASSEIRGGAGELFF.

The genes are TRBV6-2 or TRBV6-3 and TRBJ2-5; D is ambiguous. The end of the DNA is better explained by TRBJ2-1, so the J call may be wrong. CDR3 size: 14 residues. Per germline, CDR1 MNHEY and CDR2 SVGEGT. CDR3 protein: CASSEPWRKNEQFF. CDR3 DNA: TGTGCCAGCAGTGAACCCTGGCGTAAGAATGAGCAGTTCTTC.

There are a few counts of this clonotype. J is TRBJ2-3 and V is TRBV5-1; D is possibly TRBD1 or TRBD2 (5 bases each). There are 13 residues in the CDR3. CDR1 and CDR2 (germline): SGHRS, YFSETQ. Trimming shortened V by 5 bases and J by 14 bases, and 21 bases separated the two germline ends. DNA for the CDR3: TGCGCCAGCAGGAGGGGCGACACCGGGGAGCTGTATTTT. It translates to CASRRGDTGELYF.

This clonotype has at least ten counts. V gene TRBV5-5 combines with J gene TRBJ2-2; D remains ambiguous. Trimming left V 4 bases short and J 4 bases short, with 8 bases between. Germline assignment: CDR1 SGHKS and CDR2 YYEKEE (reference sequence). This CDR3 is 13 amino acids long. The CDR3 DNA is TGTGCCAGCAGCGATTACGCCACCGGGGAGCTGTTTTTT. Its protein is CASSDYATGELFF.

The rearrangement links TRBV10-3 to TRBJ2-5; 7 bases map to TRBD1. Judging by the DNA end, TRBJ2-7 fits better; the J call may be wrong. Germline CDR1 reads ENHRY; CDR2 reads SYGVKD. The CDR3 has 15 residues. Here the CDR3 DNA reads TGTGCCATCAGTGAGGCTACAGGGGTCTCCTACGAGCAGTACTTC. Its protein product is CAISEATGVSYEQYF.

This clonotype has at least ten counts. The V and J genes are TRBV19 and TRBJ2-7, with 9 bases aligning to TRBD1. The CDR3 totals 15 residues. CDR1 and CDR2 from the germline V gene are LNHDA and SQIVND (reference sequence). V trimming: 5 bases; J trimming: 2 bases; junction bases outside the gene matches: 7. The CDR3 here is CASSPGTGSAYEQYF. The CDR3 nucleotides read TGTGCCAGTAGTCCAGGGACAGGGTCGGCCTACGAGCAGTACTTC.

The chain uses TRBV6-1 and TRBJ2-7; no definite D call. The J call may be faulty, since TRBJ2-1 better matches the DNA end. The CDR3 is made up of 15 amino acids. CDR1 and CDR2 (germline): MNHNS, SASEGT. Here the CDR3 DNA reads TGTGCCAGCAGTGTAGAGCGATCAAGCTCCTACGAGCAGTTCTTC. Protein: CASSVERSSSYEQFF.